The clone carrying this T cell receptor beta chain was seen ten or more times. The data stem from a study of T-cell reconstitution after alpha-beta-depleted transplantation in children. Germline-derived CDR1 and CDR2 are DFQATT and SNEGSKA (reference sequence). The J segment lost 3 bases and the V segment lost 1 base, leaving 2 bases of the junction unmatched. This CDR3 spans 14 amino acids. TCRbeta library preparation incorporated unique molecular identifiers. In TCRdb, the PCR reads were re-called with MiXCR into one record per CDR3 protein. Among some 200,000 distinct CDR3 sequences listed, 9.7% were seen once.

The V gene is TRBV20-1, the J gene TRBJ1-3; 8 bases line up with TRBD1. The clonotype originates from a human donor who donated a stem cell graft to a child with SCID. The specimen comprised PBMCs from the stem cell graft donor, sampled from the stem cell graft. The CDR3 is CSARGQGFGNTIYF. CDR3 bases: TGCAGTGCTAGAGGACAGGGGTTTGGAAACACCATATATTTT.